The 21 T cell receptor beta chains listed next were all sequenced from one sample in a study of blood T cell repertoires in COVID-19. Assay used: immunoSEQ multiplex PCR; TCRdb lists only in-frame clones, some missing. The data hold 98,000 or so clones, with about nine tenths observed a single time. The sample comprised peripheral blood. Every receptor here comes from a man aged 60 to 69 with COVID-19, enrolled during active disease.

The rearrangement links TRBV12-3 or TRBV12-4 to TRBJ2-3; no firm D call. The CDR3 is made up of 12 amino acids. The V end was cut by 5 bases, the J end by 2 bases, with 5 bases between. CDR3 region: CASSLYTDTQYF. The CDR3 DNA follows: TGTGCCAGCAGTCTCTACACAGATACGCAGTATTTT.

This clone appeared a few times. The chain combines TRBV18 with TRBJ2-7, with TRBD1 matching over 12 bases. Trimming removed 6 bases from V and 3 bases from J; junction bases left unmatched: 9. The germline V gene has CDR1 KGHSH and CDR2 LQKENI. CDR3 length: 16 amino acids. The CDR3 nucleotides read TGTGCCAGCTCCCTGGGACAGGGGGCGAAGGGCTACGAGCAGTACTTC. This codes for CASSLGQGAKGYEQYF.

The count of this clone is one. V usage is TRBV7-2 and J usage is TRBJ1-2; D gene ambiguous. V lost 1 base and J 4 bases, leaving 10 bases between the germline ends. There are 14 residues in the CDR3. CDR1 is SGHTA and CDR2 is FQGNSA in the germline V gene. The CDR3 here is CASSLEVLSYGYTF. The DNA of the CDR3 is TGTGCCAGCAGCTTAGAAGTGTTGAGCTATGGCTACACCTTC.

The gene calls are TRBV5-4 and TRBJ2-3; 11 nucleotides line up with TRBD2. Germline V gives CDR1 SGHNT, CDR2 YYREEE (reference sequence). The CDR3 runs 16 residues. Trimming cost V 4 bases and J 6 bases; bases outside gene matches: 10. The CDR3 spells CASSRSSGRPSDTQYF. The CDR3 region has the DNA TGTGCCAGCAGCAGATCTAGCGGGAGGCCCTCGGATACGCAGTATTTT.

This clone was seen just once. This rearrangement joins TRBV9 to TRBJ1-6; D remains unclear. The CDR3 has 14 amino acids. V lost 5 bases to trimming and J lost 4 bases, with 10 bases between them. CDR1 is SGDLS, CDR2 YYNGEE, per germline. The CDR3 reads CASSAGQYNSPLHF. DNA for the CDR3: TGTGCCAGCAGTGCGGGCCAATATAATTCACCCCTCCACTTT.

The sample holds one count of this clone. The chain recombines TRBV6-1 with TRBJ2-7; TRBD1 aligns across 9 bases. The CDR3 is 14 amino acids. Per the germline V gene, CDR1 is MNHNS and CDR2 is SASEGT. With V trimmed by 3 bases and J by 5 bases, 5 bases remained unmatched. The CDR3 nucleotides read TGTGCCAGCAGTGAGAGGGACAGGGAGGACGAGCAGTACTTC. Translating gives CASSERDREDEQYF.

V gene TRBV7-6 combines with J gene TRBJ2-1, with 11 bases lining up with TRBD2. J lost 5 bases, V lost 1 base, and 7 bases had no gene match. The germline gives CDR1 SGHVS, CDR2 FNYEAQ. The CDR3 sequence is 17 residues long. CDR3 sequence: CASSLGTSGLLHNEQFF. DNA for the CDR3: TGTGCCAGCAGCTTAGGGACTAGCGGGCTACTTCACAATGAGCAGTTCTTC.

The J gene is TRBJ2-1, the V gene TRBV28; tentatively, D is TRBD2 (6 bases). V was shortened by 10 bases and J by 2 bases, with 18 bases between the two germline ends. Germline-derived CDR1 and CDR2 are MDHEN and SYDVKM. This CDR3 has 15 residues. CDR3 in DNA: TGTGCCACCGATACGGGGGTACAGACCTACAATGAGCAGTTCTTC. Translating it yields CATDTGVQTYNEQFF.

The chain has TRBV6-5 and TRBJ1-2; D is uncertain. Trimming pared 5 bases from V and 3 bases from J, leaving 13 bases between. Germline assignment: CDR1 MNHEY and CDR2 SVGAGI. CDR3 size: 14 residues. The DNA for the CDR3 is TGTGCCAGCAGTCCCGGTGGTCAGGACTATGGCTACACCTTC. Protein product: CASSPGGQDYGYTF.

The chain links TRBV12-3 or TRBV12-4 to TRBJ2-5, with 7 bases that match TRBD1. There are 13 residues in the CDR3. The V gene end was trimmed by 7 bases and the J gene end by 7 bases; junction bases not matched to a gene: 9. CDR3 nucleotide sequence: TGTGCCAGCACCAAAGGGGGCGACGGGACCCAGTACTTC. Protein: CASTKGGDGTQYF.

This clone has only one observation. The genes are TRBV10-3 and TRBJ2-3; the D gene is possibly TRBD1 (5 bases). Germline CDR1 and CDR2: ENHRY and SYGVKD. Trimming took off 2 bases at V and 2 bases at J, with 8 bases between the two ends. The CDR3 length is 14 residues. Written as DNA, the CDR3 is TGTGCCATCAGTGAGCCGGACACCACAGATACGCAGTATTTT. Its protein is CAISEPDTTDTQYF.

The V call is TRBV7-3, the J call TRBJ1-1; D call uncertain. The V gene's germline CDR1 is SGHTA and CDR2 FQGTGA. V was cut by 2 bases and J by 6 bases, with 10 bases left in between. The CDR3 consists of 13 residues. CDR3 in amino acids: CASSLGRESEAFF. Written as DNA, the CDR3 is TGTGCCAGCAGCTTAGGTCGGGAGTCTGAAGCTTTCTTT.

Details on this clone: The junction differs from germline at one of its ends, possibly a read error. The chain recombines TRBV7-7 with TRBJ2-5, with 10 bases lining up with TRBD2. Looked up from germline, CDR1 is SSHAT and CDR2 is FNYEAQ (reference sequence). The CDR3 length is 16 residues. For the CDR3, the DNA is TGTGCTAGCAGCTTAGCGCCTAGCGGGAGCCAAAAGACCCAGTACTTC. Translating it yields CASSLAPSGSQKTQYF.

The chain employs TRBV18 and TRBJ2-1; D gene uncertain. Germline V gives CDR1 KGHSH, CDR2 LQKENI. V lost 1 base and J lost 5, with 6 bases in between. CDR3 size: 13 residues. CDR3 nucleotide sequence: TGTGCCAGCTCACCACTAGCACACAATGAGCAGTTCTTC. Amino acid sequence: CASSPLAHNEQFF.

This chain connects TRBV5-1 to TRBJ1-6, with 9 positions matching TRBD1. Trimming took 6 bases from V and 6 from J; bases not matched to a gene: 7. The CDR3 spans 15 residues. Germline lookup yields CDR1 SGHRS and CDR2 YFSETQ. This CDR3 is CASTLGTGFNSPLHF. Written as DNA, the CDR3 is TGCGCCAGCACCCTTGGGACAGGGTTTAATTCACCCCTCCACTTT.

V gene TRBV10-2 combines with J gene TRBJ1-5, with 7 bases matching TRBD1. The V gene's germline CDR1 is WSHSY and CDR2 SAAADI. With 5 bases clipped from V and 6 bases from J, the junction kept 7 bases outside the gene matches. The CDR3 has 14 amino acids. The CDR3 reads CASSSGTEVQPQHF. The CDR3 DNA sequence: TGCGCCAGCAGTTCCGGGACAGAGGTTCAGCCCCAGCATTTT.

This chain connects TRBV29-1 to TRBJ2-1; 7 bases match TRBD1. CDR1 is SQVTM, CDR2 ANQGSEA, per germline. V shed 8 bases and J 5 bases; nucleotides not matched to a gene: 12. The CDR3 loop spans 14 amino acids. The CDR3 loop reads CSSPSGDSNNEQFF. CDR3 coding DNA: TGCAGCTCCCCTTCCGGGGACAGTAACAATGAGCAGTTCTTC.

The V call is TRBV6-5, the J call TRBJ2-1, with D perhaps matching TRBD2 (5 bases). CDR3 length: 14 residues. The germline CDR1 and CDR2 sequences are MNHEY and SVGAGI. Trimming stripped 7 bases from V and 4 bases from J, with 14 bases between. CDR3 DNA sequence: TGTGCCAGCACTGGGCTAGCAGATTACAATGAGCAGTTCTTC. Its protein product is CASTGLADYNEQFF.

The V call is TRBV4-1, the J call TRBJ2-3, with 9 bases fitting TRBD2. This CDR3 is 22 amino acids long. CDR1 and CDR2 from the germline V gene are MGHRA and YSYEKL. V was clipped by 3 bases and J by 3 bases; unmatched bases: 25. CDR3: CASSQRRGGAQGSGSKTDTQYF. CDR3 DNA: TGCGCCAGCAGCCAGAGGCGAGGGGGCGCTCAGGGTAGCGGGAGTAAGACAGATACGCAGTATTTT.

The chain couples TRBV9 to TRBJ2-5; 7 bases fit TRBD2. Germline trimming cut 4 bases from V and 3 bases from J; bases unmatched to any gene: 0. The CDR3 extends over 12 amino acids. The germline V gene encodes CDR1 SGDLS and CDR2 YYNGEE. The CDR3 loop is CASSREEETQYF. The CDR3 nucleotides are TGTGCCAGCAGCCGGGAGGAAGAGACCCAGTACTTC.

The gene calls are TRBV12-3 or TRBV12-4 and TRBJ2-3, with a possible D match to TRBD1 (6 bases). V shed 3 bases and J shed 4 bases, with 8 bases lying between them. There are 13 residues in the CDR3. CDR3 DNA sequence: TGTGCCAGCAGTTTGGGGGCCCCAGATACGCAGTATTTT. Translating gives CASSLGAPDTQYF.